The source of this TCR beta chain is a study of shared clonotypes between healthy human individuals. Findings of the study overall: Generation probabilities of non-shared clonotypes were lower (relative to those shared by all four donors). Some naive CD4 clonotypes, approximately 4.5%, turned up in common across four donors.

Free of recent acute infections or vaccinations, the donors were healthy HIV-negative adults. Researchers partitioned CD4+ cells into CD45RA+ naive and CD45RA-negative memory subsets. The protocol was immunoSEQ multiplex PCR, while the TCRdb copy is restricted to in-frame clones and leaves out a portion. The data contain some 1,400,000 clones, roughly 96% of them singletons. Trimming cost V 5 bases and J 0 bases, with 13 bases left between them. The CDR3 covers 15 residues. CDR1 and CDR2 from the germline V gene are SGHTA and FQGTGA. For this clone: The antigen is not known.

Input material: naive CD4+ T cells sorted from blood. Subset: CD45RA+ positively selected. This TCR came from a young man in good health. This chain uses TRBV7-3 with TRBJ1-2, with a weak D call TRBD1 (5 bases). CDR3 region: CASSPGHSPNYGYTF. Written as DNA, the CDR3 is TGTGCCAGCAGCCCCGGACACTCTCCTAACTATGGCTACACCTTC.